A single sample is the source of the 20 T cell receptor beta chains below, sequenced in a study of blood T cell repertoires in COVID-19. Only in-frame clones appear in the TCRdb table, and some are missing; sequencing was by immunoSEQ multiplex PCR. The profile covers roughly 140,000 clones, with 70% to 90% appearing a single time and approximately 8% taken by the ten largest. Sequenced sample: peripheral blood. Receptors originate from a woman aged 55-69 years with COVID-19, enrolled during active disease.

The chain combines TRBV7-6 with TRBJ2-1; D unclear. Germline lookup yields CDR1 SGHVS and CDR2 FNYEAQ. V lost 0 bases, J lost 2 bases, and 14 bases lay in between. The CDR3 runs 17 residues. The CDR3 bases are TGTGCCAGCAGCTTAGCGACTCCCCTTTTCCCCTACAATGAGCAGTTCTTC. Its translation is CASSLATPLFPYNEQFF. The full variable domain, with the rest looked up from reference TRBV7-6 and TRBJ2-1, is GAGVSQSPRYKVTKRGQDVALRCDPISGHVSLYWYRQALGQGPEFLTYFNYEAQQDKSGLPNDRFSAERPEGSISTLTIQRTEQRDSAMYRCASSLATPLFPYNEQFFGPGTRLTVL.

The chain carries TRBV5-1 and TRBJ2-2; D ambiguous. Germline assignment: CDR1 SGHRS and CDR2 YFSETQ. The CDR3 consists of 15 residues. V lost 0 bases, J lost 0 bases, and 6 bases lay in between. The CDR3 bases are TGCGCCAGCAGCTTGGTCAGTTCGAACACCGGGGAGCTGTTTTTT. Translation: CASSLVSSNTGELFF.

The chain uses TRBV7-3 and TRBJ2-1; TRBD2 matches at 9 bases. The CDR3 contains 15 residues. The germline CDR1 and CDR2 sequences are SGHTA and FQGTGA. Trimming removed 5 bases from V and 8 bases from J; junction bases left unmatched: 10. Here the CDR3 DNA reads TGTGCCAGCAGCCCTCACGCGGGGGGGCGGGATGAGCAGTTCTTC. This sequence encodes CASSPHAGGRDEQFF.

V gene TRBV7-8 combines with J gene TRBJ2-5, with 7 bases lining up with TRBD2. Per the germline V gene, CDR1 is SGHVS and CDR2 is FQNEAQ. The CDR3 runs 16 residues. V gave up 5 bases and J gave up 9 bases; unmatched junction bases: 18. As DNA, the CDR3 is TGTGCCAGCAGCCCCCTAGCCCTAACTAGCGCAGGCCCCCAGTACTTC. Translation: CASSPLALTSAGPQYF.

The genes are TRBV5-5 and TRBJ2-7; 10 bases match TRBD1. Trimming cost V 7 bases and J 2 bases; bases outside gene matches: 6. This CDR3 is built from 14 residues. The germline gives CDR1 SGHKS, CDR2 YYEKEE (reference sequence). The CDR3 nucleotides are TGTGCCAGCGATGGGGACAGGGGACCCTACGAGCAGTACTTC. Protein product: CASDGDRGPYEQYF.

This clone appeared once. The rearrangement links TRBV19 to TRBJ1-5; the D is unclear. CDR3 length: 16 amino acids. Between the trimmed V and J ends, which lost 6 bases and 5 bases, there was a span of 20 bases. Germline CDR1 reads LNHDA; CDR2 reads SQIVND (reference sequence). The CDR3 here is CASRAPSPFGDQPQHF. The CDR3 nucleotides are TGTGCCAGTAGGGCCCCCTCTCCATTCGGGGATCAGCCCCAGCATTTT.

This chain links TRBV19 with TRBJ1-2, with 7 bases fitting TRBD1. Germline V gene data show CDR1 as LNHDA and CDR2 as SQIVND (reference sequence). The length of the CDR3 is 15 residues. V gave up 3 bases and J gave up 5 bases; unmatched junction bases: 9. CDR3 sequence reads: CASSMVPGQTYGYTF. For the CDR3, the DNA is TGTGCCAGTAGTATGGTTCCGGGACAGACGTATGGCTACACCTTC.

The V call is TRBV5-4, the J call TRBJ2-3; D unclear. The CDR3 is 14 amino acids. The germline CDR1 and CDR2 sequences are SGHNT and YYREEE (reference sequence). The V and J ends lost 2 bases and 3 bases respectively, with 10 bases between them. The CDR3, as DNA: TGTGCCAGCAGCTTAGGAGTGGGTACAGATACGCAGTATTTT. It translates to CASSLGVGTDTQYF.

The chain uses TRBV30 and TRBJ2-5; no clear D. The germline V gene encodes CDR1 GTSNPN and CDR2 SVGIG (reference sequence). CDR3 length equals 11 residues. The ends were cut back, 8 bases at V and 2 bases at J, with 9 bases in the middle. CDR3 DNA: TGTGCCGTGTCCCCACAAGAGACCCAGTACTTC. Its translation: CAVSPQETQYF.

The chain carries TRBV2 and TRBJ2-5; D is undetermined. The CDR3 has 15 residues. From germline, CDR1 is SNHLY and CDR2 FYNNEI. Deletions cut 3 bases from V and 1 base from J, with 12 bases between. Here the CDR3 reads CASSERGNAQETQYF. The CDR3 region has the DNA TGTGCCAGCAGTGAGAGAGGAAATGCCCAAGAGACCCAGTACTTC.

The J gene is TRBJ1-4, the V gene TRBV4-1; D is unresolved. This CDR3 is built from 13 residues. Trimming cost V 3 bases and J 6 bases, with 8 bases left between them. The germline CDR1 and CDR2 sequences are MGHRA and YSYEKL. The chain's CDR3 is CASSQNIDEKLFF. The CDR3 DNA reads TGCGCCAGCAGCCAGAATATAGATGAAAAACTGTTTTTT.

This clone was detected once. The chain has TRBV7-8 and TRBJ1-5, with 7 bases matching TRBD1. The CDR3 totals 14 residues. J gave up 3 bases and V 5 bases, and 4 bases lay outside the gene matches. Germline-derived CDR1 and CDR2 are SGHVS and FQNEAQ. CDR3 nucleotides: TGTGCCAGCAGCGACGGGACAGTCAATCAGCCCCAGCATTTT. Amino acid sequence: CASSDGTVNQPQHF.

The genes are TRBV6-1 and TRBJ1-5; D unclear. This CDR3 has 18 amino acids. CDR1 and CDR2 from the germline V gene are MNHNS and SASEGT. Between the trimmed V and J ends, which lost 3 bases and 0 bases, there was a span of 18 bases. The CDR3 is CASSDLEDWFVSNQPQHF. The CDR3 DNA sequence: TGTGCCAGCAGTGACCTGGAAGACTGGTTTGTTAGCAATCAGCCCCAGCATTTT.

The chain couples TRBV5-4 to TRBJ2-5; 12 positions match TRBD2. The CDR3 runs to 17 residues. The V gene end was trimmed by 4 bases and the J gene end by 4 bases; junction bases not matched to a gene: 11. CDR1 SGHNT and CDR2 YYREEE come from the germline V gene (reference sequence). The CDR3, as DNA: TGTGCCAGCAGCCCCCGGACTAGCGGGGCGAGGGGAGAGACCCAGTACTTC. It encodes CASSPRTSGARGETQYF.

The chain couples TRBV7-3 to TRBJ1-1; 7 bases map to TRBD1. The V segment lost 4 bases and the J segment 7 bases; nucleotides outside the gene matches: 9. Per the germline V gene, CDR1 is SGHTA and CDR2 is FQGTGA. CDR3 size: 14 residues. CDR3 region: CASSSTGERDEAFF. DNA for the CDR3: TGTGCCAGCAGCTCTACAGGGGAGCGCGATGAAGCTTTCTTT.

This chain uses TRBV3-1 (or the pseudogene TRBV3-2) with TRBJ2-1; no firm D call. Germline V gene sequence: CDR1 LGHDT, CDR2 YNNKEL (reference sequence). Between the trimmed V and J ends, which lost 0 bases and 4 bases, there was a span of 4 bases. The length of the CDR3 is 13 residues. The CDR3 sequence: CASSQDRYNEQFF. CDR3 nucleotide sequence: TGTGCCAGCAGCCAAGATCGGTACAATGAGCAGTTCTTC.

The chain carries TRBV6-1 and TRBJ1-1, with D possibly being TRBD1 (6 bases). CDR3 size: 16 residues. V was shortened by 2 bases and J by 4 bases, with 17 bases between the two germline ends. Germline V CDR1 and CDR2: MNHNS, SASEGT. The CDR3 sequence is CASSETAGVPGTEAFF. CDR3 in DNA: TGTGCCAGCAGTGAAACGGCAGGGGTCCCGGGCACTGAAGCTTTCTTT.

The rearrangement links TRBV5-5 to TRBJ1-6; no reliable D call. This CDR3 comprises 15 residues. The ends were cut back, 3 bases at V and 18 bases at J, with 25 bases in the middle. Germline CDR1 is SGHKS and CDR2 is YYEKEE (reference sequence). CDR3 nucleotides: TGTGCCAGCAGCTCCTTCCCCAGGCCAGACGTTGTGAGCCACTTT. The encoded protein is CASSSFPRPDVVSHF.

The chain links TRBV3-1 (or the pseudogene TRBV3-2) to TRBJ1-1; D uncertain. CDR1 and CDR2 (germline): LGHDT, YNNKEL (reference sequence). The CDR3 contains 16 residues. V lost 1 base and J lost 4, with 16 bases in between. In DNA, the CDR3 is TGTGCCAGCAGCCAAGCGGGGTGGGCGCCGGGCACTGAAGCTTTCTTT. As protein: CASSQAGWAPGTEAFF.

The chain combines TRBV19 with TRBJ1-1; weak D call: TRBD1 (5 bases). CDR1 and CDR2 from the germline V gene are LNHDA and SQIVND (reference sequence). This CDR3 comprises 16 residues. V was shortened by 4 bases and J by 4 bases, with 19 bases between the two germline ends. CDR3 region: CASSSSWGGLGTEAFF. The CDR3 bases are TGTGCCAGTAGTAGTTCTTGGGGGGGATTAGGCACTGAAGCTTTCTTT.